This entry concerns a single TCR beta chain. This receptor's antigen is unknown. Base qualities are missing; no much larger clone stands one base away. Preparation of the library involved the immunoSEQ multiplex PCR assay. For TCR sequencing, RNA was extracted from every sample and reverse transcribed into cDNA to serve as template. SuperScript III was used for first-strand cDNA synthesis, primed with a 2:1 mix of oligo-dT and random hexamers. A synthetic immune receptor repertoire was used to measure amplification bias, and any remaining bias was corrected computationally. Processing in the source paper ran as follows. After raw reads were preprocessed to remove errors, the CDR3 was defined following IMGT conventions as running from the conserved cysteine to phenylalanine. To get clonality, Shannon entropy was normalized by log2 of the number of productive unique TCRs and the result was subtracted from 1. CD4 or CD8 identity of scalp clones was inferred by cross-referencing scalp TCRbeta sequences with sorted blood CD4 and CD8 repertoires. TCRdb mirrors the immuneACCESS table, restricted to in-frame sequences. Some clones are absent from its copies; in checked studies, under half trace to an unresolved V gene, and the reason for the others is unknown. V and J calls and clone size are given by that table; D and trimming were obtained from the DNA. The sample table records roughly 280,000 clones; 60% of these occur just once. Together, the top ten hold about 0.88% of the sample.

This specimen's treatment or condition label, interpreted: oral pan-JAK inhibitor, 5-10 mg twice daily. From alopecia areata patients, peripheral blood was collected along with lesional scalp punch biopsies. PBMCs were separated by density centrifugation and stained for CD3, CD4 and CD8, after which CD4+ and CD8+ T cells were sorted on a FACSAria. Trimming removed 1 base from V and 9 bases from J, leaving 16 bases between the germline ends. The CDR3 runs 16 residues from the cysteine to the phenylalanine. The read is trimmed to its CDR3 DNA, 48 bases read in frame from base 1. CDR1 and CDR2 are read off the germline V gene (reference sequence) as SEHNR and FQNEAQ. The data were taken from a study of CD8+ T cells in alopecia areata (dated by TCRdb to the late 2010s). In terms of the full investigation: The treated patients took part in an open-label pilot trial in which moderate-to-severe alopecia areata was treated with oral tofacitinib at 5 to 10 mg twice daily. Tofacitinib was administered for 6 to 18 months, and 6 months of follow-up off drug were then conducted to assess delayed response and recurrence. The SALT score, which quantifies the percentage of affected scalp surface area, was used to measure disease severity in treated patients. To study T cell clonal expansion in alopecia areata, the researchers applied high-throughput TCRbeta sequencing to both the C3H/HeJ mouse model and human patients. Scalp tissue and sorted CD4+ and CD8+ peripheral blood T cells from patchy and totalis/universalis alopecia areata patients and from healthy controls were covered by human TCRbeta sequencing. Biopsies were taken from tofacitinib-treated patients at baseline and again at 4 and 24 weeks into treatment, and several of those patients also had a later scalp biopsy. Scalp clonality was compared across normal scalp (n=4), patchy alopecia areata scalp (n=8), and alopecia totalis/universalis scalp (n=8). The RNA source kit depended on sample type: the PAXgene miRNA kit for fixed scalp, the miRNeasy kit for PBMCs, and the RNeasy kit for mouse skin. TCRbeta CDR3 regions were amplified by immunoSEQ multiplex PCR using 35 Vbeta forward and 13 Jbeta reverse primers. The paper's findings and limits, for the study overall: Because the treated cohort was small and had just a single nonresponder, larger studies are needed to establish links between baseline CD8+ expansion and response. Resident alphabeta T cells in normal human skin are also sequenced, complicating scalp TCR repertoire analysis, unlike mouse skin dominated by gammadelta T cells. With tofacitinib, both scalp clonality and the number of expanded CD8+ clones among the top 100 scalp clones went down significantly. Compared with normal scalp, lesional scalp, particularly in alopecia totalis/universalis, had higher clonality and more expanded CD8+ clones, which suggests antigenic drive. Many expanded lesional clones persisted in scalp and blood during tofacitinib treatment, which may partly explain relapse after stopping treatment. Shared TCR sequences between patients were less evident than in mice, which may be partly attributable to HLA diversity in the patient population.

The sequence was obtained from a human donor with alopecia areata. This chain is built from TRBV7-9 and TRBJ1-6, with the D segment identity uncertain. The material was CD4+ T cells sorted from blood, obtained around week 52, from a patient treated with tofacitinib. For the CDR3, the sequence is CASSLEGVKGTSPLHF. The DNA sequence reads TGTGCCAGCAGCTTAGAGGGAGTGAAGGGCACTTCACCCCTCCACTTT.